This TCR beta chain comes out of a study of graft-versus-host responses after intestinal transplantation. In the study overall: As for transplant type, recipients had multivisceral, liver-intestinal, or isolated intestinal grafts. Study results and limitations: Within allografts, high graft-versus-host to host-versus-graft clonal ratios were seen among patients with graft-donor T cell macrochimerism.

With V trimmed by 5 bases and J by 9 bases, 6 bases remained unmatched. From germline, CDR1 is SGHVS and CDR2 FNYEAQ. The CDR3 totals 13 residues. On this clone: Antigen unknown.

Only in-frame clones appear in the TCRdb table, and some are missing; sequencing was by immunoSEQ multiplex PCR. This table has 130,000 or so clones, around nine tenths appearing once. The chain recombines TRBV7-6 with TRBJ1-2, with TRBD1 matching over 10 bases. The TCR was taken from a human donor who received an intestinal transplant. Sequencing was performed on unstimulated CD4+ T cells sorted from spleen or lymph node cells, taken before intestinal transplant. In DNA, the CDR3 is TGTGCCAGCAGCCCGGGACAGGGGAATCGCTACACCTTC. It specifies CASSPGQGNRYTF.